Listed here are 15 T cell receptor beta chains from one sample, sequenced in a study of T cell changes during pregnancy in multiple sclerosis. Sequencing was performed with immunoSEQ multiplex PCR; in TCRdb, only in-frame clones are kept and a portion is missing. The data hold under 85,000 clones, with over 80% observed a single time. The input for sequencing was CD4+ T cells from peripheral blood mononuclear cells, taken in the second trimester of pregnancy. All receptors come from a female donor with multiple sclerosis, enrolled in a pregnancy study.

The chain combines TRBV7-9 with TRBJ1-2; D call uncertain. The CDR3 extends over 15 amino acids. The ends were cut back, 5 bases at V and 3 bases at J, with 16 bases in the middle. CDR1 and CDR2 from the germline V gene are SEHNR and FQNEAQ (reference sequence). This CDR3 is CASSRNLEGDYGYTF. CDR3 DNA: TGTGCCAGCAGCAGAAACTTGGAGGGCGACTATGGCTACACCTTC.

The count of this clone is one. The CDR3 here is CSVENLLGRSYNEQFF. CDR3 coding DNA: TGCAGCGTTGAGAATCTTTTGGGGCGGAGCTACAATGAGCAGTTCTTC. The J gene is TRBJ2-1, the V gene TRBV29-1, with D maybe TRBD1 (5 bases). Trimming left V 3 bases short and J 3 bases short, with 18 bases between. The germline V gene encodes CDR1 SQVTM and CDR2 ANQGSEA. The CDR3 runs 16 residues.

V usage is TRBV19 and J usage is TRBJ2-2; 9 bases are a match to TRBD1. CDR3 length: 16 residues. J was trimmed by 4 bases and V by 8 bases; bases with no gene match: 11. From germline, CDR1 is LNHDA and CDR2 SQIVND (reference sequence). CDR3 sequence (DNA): TGTGCCAGTGTCCGGGACAGGGCTATTTCCACCGGGGAGCTGTTTTTT. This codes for CASVRDRAISTGELFF.

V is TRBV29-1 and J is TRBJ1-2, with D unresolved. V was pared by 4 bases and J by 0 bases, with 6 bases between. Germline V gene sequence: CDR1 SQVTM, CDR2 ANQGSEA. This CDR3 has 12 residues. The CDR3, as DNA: TGCAGCGTTGGAAGCTCTAACTATGGCTACACCTTC. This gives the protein CSVGSSNYGYTF.

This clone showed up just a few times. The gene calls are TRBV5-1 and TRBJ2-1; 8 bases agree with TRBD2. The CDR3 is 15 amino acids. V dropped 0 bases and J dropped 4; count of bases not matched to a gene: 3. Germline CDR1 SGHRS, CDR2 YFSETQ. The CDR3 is CASSLELADYNEQFF. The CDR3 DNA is TGCGCCAGCAGCTTGGAACTAGCGGATTACAATGAGCAGTTCTTC.

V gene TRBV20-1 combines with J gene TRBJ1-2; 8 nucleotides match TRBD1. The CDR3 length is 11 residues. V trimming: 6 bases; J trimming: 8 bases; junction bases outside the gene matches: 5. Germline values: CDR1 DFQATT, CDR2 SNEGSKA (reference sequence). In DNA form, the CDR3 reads TGCAGTGCCAAGACAGGGGTCGGCTACACCTTC. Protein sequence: CSAKTGVGYTF.

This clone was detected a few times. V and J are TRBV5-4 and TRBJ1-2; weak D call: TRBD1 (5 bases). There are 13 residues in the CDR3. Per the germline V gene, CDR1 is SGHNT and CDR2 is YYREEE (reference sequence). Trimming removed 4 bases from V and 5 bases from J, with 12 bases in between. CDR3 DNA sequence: TGTGCCAGCAGCCCCGGCCGACAGTATGGCTACACCTTC. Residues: CASSPGRQYGYTF.

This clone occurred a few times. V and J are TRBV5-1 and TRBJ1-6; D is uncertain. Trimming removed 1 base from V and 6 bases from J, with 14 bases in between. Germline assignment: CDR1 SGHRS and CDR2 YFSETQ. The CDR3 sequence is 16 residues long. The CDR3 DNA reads TGCGCCAGCAGCTTGAATGGCGGCGGCGGTAATTCACCCCTCCACTTT. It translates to CASSLNGGGGNSPLHF.

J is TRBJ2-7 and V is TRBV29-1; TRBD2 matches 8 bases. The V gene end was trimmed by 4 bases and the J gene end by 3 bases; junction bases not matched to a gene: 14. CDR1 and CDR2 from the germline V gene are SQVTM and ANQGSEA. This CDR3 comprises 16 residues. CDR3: CSVVIRSGGALYEQYF. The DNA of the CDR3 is TGCAGCGTTGTGATAAGATCGGGGGGGGCTCTCTACGAGCAGTACTTC.

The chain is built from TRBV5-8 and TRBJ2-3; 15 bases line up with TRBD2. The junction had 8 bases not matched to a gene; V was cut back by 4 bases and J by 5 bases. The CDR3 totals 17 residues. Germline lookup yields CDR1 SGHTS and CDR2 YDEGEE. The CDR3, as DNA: TGTGCCAGCAGCCCGCTTGGACTAGCGGGGGGGCTAGATACGCAGTATTTT. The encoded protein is CASSPLGLAGGLDTQYF.

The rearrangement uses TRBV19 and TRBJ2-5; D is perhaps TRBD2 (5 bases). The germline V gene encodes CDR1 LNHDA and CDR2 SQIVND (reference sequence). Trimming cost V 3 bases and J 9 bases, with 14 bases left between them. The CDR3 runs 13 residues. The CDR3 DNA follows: TGTGCCAGTAGTATTGGACCCACGAGGGCCCAGTACTTC. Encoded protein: CASSIGPTRAQYF.

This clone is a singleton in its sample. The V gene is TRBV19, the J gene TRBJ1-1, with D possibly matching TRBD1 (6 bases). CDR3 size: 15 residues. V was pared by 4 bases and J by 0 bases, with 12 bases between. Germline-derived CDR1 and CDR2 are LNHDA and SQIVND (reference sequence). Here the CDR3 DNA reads TGTGCCAGTAGTAAGAAGGACAGAGTGAACACTGAAGCTTTCTTT. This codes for CASSKKDRVNTEAFF.

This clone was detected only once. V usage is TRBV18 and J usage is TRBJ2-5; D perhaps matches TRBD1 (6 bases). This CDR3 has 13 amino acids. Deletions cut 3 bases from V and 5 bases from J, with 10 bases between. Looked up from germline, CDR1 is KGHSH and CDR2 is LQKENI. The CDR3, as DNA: TGTGCCAGCTCACCCAGGGGTGGTGAGACCCAGTACTTC. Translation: CASSPRGGETQYF.

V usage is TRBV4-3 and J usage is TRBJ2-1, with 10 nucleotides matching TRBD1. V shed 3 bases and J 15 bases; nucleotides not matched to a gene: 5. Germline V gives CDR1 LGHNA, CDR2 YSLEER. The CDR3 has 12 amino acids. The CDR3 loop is CASSQRQGAPFF. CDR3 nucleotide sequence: TGCGCCAGCAGCCAGCGACAGGGGGCGCCGTTCTTC.

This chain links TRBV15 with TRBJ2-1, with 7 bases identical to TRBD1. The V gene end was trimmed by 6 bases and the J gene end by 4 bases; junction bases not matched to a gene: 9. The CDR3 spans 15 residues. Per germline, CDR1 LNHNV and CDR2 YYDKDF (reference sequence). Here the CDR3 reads CATRKGQSDYNEQFF. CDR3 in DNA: TGTGCCACCAGAAAGGGACAGTCAGATTACAATGAGCAGTTCTTC.